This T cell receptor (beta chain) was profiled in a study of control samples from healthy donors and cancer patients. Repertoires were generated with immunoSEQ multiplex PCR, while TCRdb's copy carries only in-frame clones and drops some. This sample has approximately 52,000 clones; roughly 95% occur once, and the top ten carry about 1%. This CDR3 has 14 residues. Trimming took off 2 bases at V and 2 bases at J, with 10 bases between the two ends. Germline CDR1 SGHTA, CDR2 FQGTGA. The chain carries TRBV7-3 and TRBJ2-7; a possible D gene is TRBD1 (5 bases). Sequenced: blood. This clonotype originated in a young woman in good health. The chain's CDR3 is CASSLFVGAYEQYF. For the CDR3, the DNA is TGTGCCAGCAGCTTATTTGTAGGGGCCTACGAGCAGTACTTC.